The 2 T cell receptor beta chains reported below all come from one sample, sequenced in a study of shared clonotypes between healthy human individuals. Sequenced by immunoSEQ multiplex PCR; TCRdb stores in-frame clones only, minus some. The sample comprises some 1 million clones, about three quarters of which are singletons, and around 1.5% rests with the top ten. Sequencing input: memory CD4+ T cells sorted from blood. Specified subset: CD45RA-negative fraction. Receptors originate from a man younger than 35 in good health.

This chain connects TRBV6-6 to TRBJ1-1; tentatively, D is TRBD1 (6 bases). The CDR3 is 13 residues long. V lost 6 bases, J lost 1 base, and 9 bases lay in between. Germline assignment: CDR1 MNHNY and CDR2 SVGAGI (reference sequence). CDR3 in DNA: TGTGCCAGCAGGCAGACAGGGAACACTGAAGCTTTCTTT. It yields the protein CASRQTGNTEAFF.

The rearrangement links TRBV5-4 to TRBJ2-7, with 11 bases aligning to TRBD2. The CDR3 is 17 residues long. Germline CDR1 reads SGHNT; CDR2 reads YYREEE (reference sequence). V lost 0 bases and J lost 5; bases outside the gene matches: 10. Written as DNA, the CDR3 is TGTGCCAGCAGCTTGGATAGCGGGGGGGCCGGGAGGAACGAGCAGTACTTC. It yields the protein CASSLDSGGAGRNEQYF.